The T cell receptor (beta chain) described here comes from a study of blood T cell repertoires in COVID-19. Profiling relied on immunoSEQ multiplex PCR, and the TCRdb table lists in-frame clones only, not all of them. Here the sample spans under 200,000 clones, roughly 84% being singletons. Germline V CDR1 and CDR2: KGHSH, LQKENI. This CDR3 has 13 residues. The V gene lost 8 bases and the J gene lost 1 base, with 11 bases spanning the gap. This sequence joins TRBV18 and TRBJ1-1; TRBD1 is a possible D gene (5 bases). The sequencing sample was made of peripheral blood. This sequence originates from a human donor in a cohort sampled during active COVID-19. CDR3 bases: TGTGCCAGCACGCCAGACAGGAACACTGAAGCTTTCTTT. Its translation is CASTPDRNTEAFF.